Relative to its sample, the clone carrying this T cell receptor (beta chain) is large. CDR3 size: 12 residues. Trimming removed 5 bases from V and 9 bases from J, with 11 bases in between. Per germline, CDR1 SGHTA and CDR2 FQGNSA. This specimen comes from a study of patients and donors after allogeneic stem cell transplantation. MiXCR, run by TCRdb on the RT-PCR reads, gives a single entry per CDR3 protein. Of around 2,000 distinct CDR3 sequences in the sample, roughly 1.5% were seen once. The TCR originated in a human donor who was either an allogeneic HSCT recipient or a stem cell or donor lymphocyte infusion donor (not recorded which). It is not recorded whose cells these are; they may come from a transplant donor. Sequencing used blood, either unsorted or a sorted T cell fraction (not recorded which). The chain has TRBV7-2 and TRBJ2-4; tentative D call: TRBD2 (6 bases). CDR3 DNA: TGTGCCAGCAGCCCTAGCGAGAGCATTCAGTACTTC. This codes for CASSPSESIQYF.